The text below deals with one T cell receptor beta chain. The data originate from a study of T cell changes during pregnancy in multiple sclerosis. The assay was immunoSEQ multiplex PCR, and TCRdb's table has in-frame clones only and misses some. The sample has approximately 50,000 clones; nearly 95% are singletons. The source is a female donor in good health, enrolled as a control in a pregnancy study. The source was CD4+ T cells from peripheral blood mononuclear cells, collected after pregnancy.

CDR3 sequence: CASSATGGGYTF. DNA for the CDR3: TGTGCCAGCTCAGCTACAGGGGGTGGCTACACCTTC. This chain connects TRBV18 to TRBJ1-2; 8 nucleotides align to TRBD1. V trimming: 5 bases; J trimming: 7 bases; junction bases outside the gene matches: 3. This CDR3 has 12 amino acids. CDR1 and CDR2 from the germline V gene are KGHSH and LQKENI.